Following are 20 T cell receptor beta chains from one sample sequenced in a study of shared clonotypes between healthy human individuals. Assay used: immunoSEQ multiplex PCR; TCRdb lists only in-frame clones, some missing. The data show nearly 2 million clones, about 94% seen once. Selected positively for CCR7 and CD45RO-negative, naive CD8 cells excluded terminally differentiated effector memory CD45RA+ cells. Sequenced material: naive CD8+ T cells sorted from blood. These receptors came from a man aged 18 to 29 in good health.

The chain joins TRBV27 to TRBJ2-4; 12 positions match TRBD1. V was pared by 5 bases and J by 6 bases, with 5 bases of the junction left unmatched. The length of the CDR3 is 15 residues. Looked up from germline, CDR1 is MNHEY and CDR2 is SMNVEV (reference sequence). The CDR3 sequence: CASSPGQGARNIQYF. CDR3 DNA: TGTGCCAGCAGTCCGGGACAGGGGGCGAGAAACATTCAGTACTTC.

V and J are TRBV7-8 and TRBJ1-5; D may be TRBD1 (5 bases). The germline V gene has CDR1 SGHVS and CDR2 FQNEAQ. The ends were cut back, 2 bases at V and 1 base at J, with 18 bases in the middle. The CDR3 sequence is 18 residues long. CDR3 sequence reads: CASSLTSSHWGSNQPQHF. In DNA, the CDR3 is TGTGCCAGCAGCTTAACTTCCAGCCACTGGGGGAGCAATCAGCCCCAGCATTTT.

The J gene is TRBJ1-1, the V gene TRBV4-1; D not resolved. The ends were cut back, 0 bases at V and 3 bases at J, with 11 bases in the middle. This CDR3 spans 15 amino acids. Germline CDR1 and CDR2: MGHRA and YSYEKL. CDR3 residues: CASSQEPSADTEAFF. In nucleotides, the CDR3 is TGCGCCAGCAGCCAAGAACCCAGTGCCGACACTGAAGCTTTCTTT.

This chain uses TRBV14 with TRBJ2-7; maybe TRBD1 (5 bases). V gave up 4 bases and J gave up 3 bases, with 10 bases separating them. CDR3 length equals 13 residues. Germline values: CDR1 SGHDN, CDR2 FVKESK. The DNA for the CDR3 is TGTGCCAGCAGCCCAAGGGGCAGCTACGAGCAGTACTTC. The encoded protein is CASSPRGSYEQYF. Combining the CDR3 with reference TRBV14 and TRBJ2-7 gives the whole variable domain EAGVTQFPSHSVIEKGQTVTLRCDPISGHDNLYWYRRVMGKEIKFLLHFVKESKQDESGMPNNRFLAERTGGTYSTLKVQPAELEDSGVYFCASSPRGSYEQYFGPGTRLTVT.

The J gene is TRBJ1-1, the V gene TRBV19; no firm D call. The germline V gene encodes CDR1 LNHDA and CDR2 SQIVND (reference sequence). This CDR3 is 11 amino acids long. Trimming removed 7 bases from V and 3 bases from J, with 6 bases in between. This CDR3 reads CASKGYTEAFF. The CDR3 DNA sequence: TGTGCCAGTAAGGGTTACACTGAAGCTTTCTTT.

As to this clone: Other DNA sequences of this sample code for an identical CDR3. This chain links TRBV9 with TRBJ2-7, with D perhaps TRBD1 (6 bases). V dropped 0 bases and J dropped 1 base, with 11 bases sitting between them. The germline CDR1 and CDR2 sequences are SGDLS and YYNGEE. CDR3 length: 15 residues. CDR3 sequence: CASSVGQGLSYEQYF. The CDR3, as DNA: TGTGCCAGCAGCGTAGGCCAGGGGCTATCCTACGAGCAGTACTTC.

This chain connects TRBV6-1 to TRBJ2-7; D call uncertain. The CDR3 spans 15 residues. Germline CDR1 MNHNS, CDR2 SASEGT. V lost 1 base to trimming and J lost 2 bases, with 12 bases between them. CDR3 bases: TGTGCCAGCAGTGAAGACTCCGTCCTGGCCTACGAGCAGTACTTC. Its protein product is CASSEDSVLAYEQYF.

Points on this clone: The same CDR3 also results from other DNA sequences found in this sample. The gene calls are TRBV4-3 and TRBJ2-1, with D perhaps given as TRBD1 or TRBD2 (6 bases each). Trimming removed 0 bases from V and 5 bases from J, with 8 bases in between. CDR1 LGHNA and CDR2 YSLEER come from the germline V gene. The CDR3 covers 14 residues. The CDR3 DNA follows: TGCGCCAGCAGCCAAGATAGGGGGGACAATGAGCAGTTCTTC. It yields the protein CASSQDRGDNEQFF.

The CDR3 sequence: CATIETYSGANVLTF. The CDR3 nucleotides read TGTGCCACCATCGAGACATACTCTGGGGCCAACGTCCTGACTTTC. The chain links TRBV15 to TRBJ2-6, with D unclear. The germline V gene has CDR1 LNHNV and CDR2 YYDKDF (reference sequence). This CDR3 is 15 amino acids long. The V end lost 7 bases, the J end lost 0 bases, and 10 bases lay between the germline ends. Supplemented by reference TRBV15 and TRBJ2-6, the full variable domain reads DAMVIQNPRYQVTQFGKPVTLSCSQTLNHNVMYWYQQKSSQAPKLLFHYYDKDFNNEADTPDNFQSRRPNTSFCFLDIRSPGLGDTAMYLCATIETYSGANVLTFGAGSRLTVL.

V usage is TRBV5-6 and J usage is TRBJ2-7; 8 positions match TRBD1. V lost 4 bases to trimming and J lost 6 bases; unmatched junction nucleotides: 9. From germline, CDR1 is SGHDT and CDR2 YYEEEE. This CDR3 comprises 14 residues. This CDR3 reads CASSHIQGAVEQYF. The CDR3 DNA is TGTGCCAGCAGCCATATCCAGGGGGCGGTCGAGCAGTACTTC.

CDR3 in amino acids: CASSPTSGGFYNEQFF. The CDR3 bases are TGTGCCAGCAGTCCGACTAGCGGGGGGTTCTACAATGAGCAGTTCTTC. The chain is built from TRBV9 and TRBJ2-1; 13 bases agree with TRBD2. Germline trimming cut 5 bases from V and 3 bases from J; bases unmatched to any gene: 5. Germline V gene sequence: CDR1 SGDLS, CDR2 YYNGEE. There are 16 residues in the CDR3. Full variable domain (outside the CDR3, taken from reference TRBV9 and TRBJ2-1): DSGVTQTPKHLITATGQRVTLRCSPRSGDLSVYWYQQSLDQGLQFLIQYYNGEERAKGNILERFSAQQFPDLHSELNLSSLELGDSALYFCASSPTSGGFYNEQFFGPGTRLTVL.

The CDR3 is CASFPELAGGYNEQFF. The CDR3 nucleotides are TGTGCCAGCTTTCCGGAATTAGCGGGAGGGTACAATGAGCAGTTCTTC. The chain links TRBV27 to TRBJ2-1; 11 bases line up with TRBD2. This CDR3 region has 16 residues. Germline values: CDR1 MNHEY, CDR2 SMNVEV (reference sequence). The V and J ends lost 8 bases and 4 bases, in that order; junction bases with no gene match: 10.

The chain uses TRBV5-1 and TRBJ1-1, with 7 positions matching TRBD1. The CDR3 has 13 residues. J lost 2 bases, V lost 6 bases, and 4 bases had no gene match. Germline assignment: CDR1 SGHRS and CDR2 YFSETQ. The CDR3 DNA sequence: TGCGCCAGCATGGACAGGTCAAACACTGAAGCTTTCTTT. Translating gives CASMDRSNTEAFF.

A remark on this clone: Other DNA variants within this sample encode the same CDR3. The chain has TRBV9 and TRBJ1-1, with D tentatively TRBD1 (5 bases). Germline V CDR1 and CDR2: SGDLS, YYNGEE. Trimming took 1 base from V and 1 from J, leaving 11 bases between them. The CDR3 has 15 amino acids. In nucleotides, the CDR3 is TGTGCCAGCAGCGTATCCGGGACGGCGAACACTGAAGCTTTCTTT. Translation: CASSVSGTANTEAFF. Supplemented by reference TRBV9 and TRBJ1-1, the full variable domain reads DSGVTQTPKHLITATGQRVTLRCSPRSGDLSVYWYQQSLDQGLQFLIQYYNGEERAKGNILERFSAQQFPDLHSELNLSSLELGDSALYFCASSVSGTANTEAFFGQGTRLTVV.

V gene TRBV7-9 combines with J gene TRBJ2-2; D is undetermined. Germline V gene sequence: CDR1 SEHNR, CDR2 FQNEAQ (reference sequence). This CDR3 has 11 amino acids. The V end was cut by 8 bases, the J end by 8 bases, with 9 bases between. This CDR3 reads CASPSQGELFF. The DNA for the CDR3 is TGTGCCAGCCCTTCACAGGGGGAGCTGTTTTTT. Variable domain in full (rest from reference TRBV7-9 and TRBJ2-2): DTGVSQNPRHKITKRGQNVTFRCDPISEHNRLYWYRQTLGQGPEFLTYFQNEAQLEKSRLLSDRFSAERPKGSFSTLEIQRTEQGDSAMYLCASPSQGELFFGEGSRLTVL.

This rearrangement joins TRBV4-3 to TRBJ2-3, with 8 bases fitting TRBD2. The V segment lost 4 bases and the J segment 0 bases; nucleotides outside the gene matches: 6. CDR1 and CDR2 from the germline V gene are LGHNA and YSLEER. CDR3 size: 16 residues. CDR3 coding DNA: TGCGCCAGCAGCCGCGTGACTAGCGCTAGCACAGATACGCAGTATTTT. Its protein product is CASSRVTSASTDTQYF.

Written as DNA, the CDR3 is TGTGCCAGCAGCCTACAGGGAGTATTGGCTAATCAGCCCCAGCATTTT. Residues: CASSLQGVLANQPQHF. The chain is built from TRBV6-6 and TRBJ1-5; the D gene is possibly TRBD1 (6 bases). Germline V gene data show CDR1 as MNHNY and CDR2 as SVGAGI (reference sequence). This CDR3 is 16 amino acids long. Trimming removed 6 bases at V and 4 bases at J, with 19 bases between.

This sequence joins TRBV5-4 and TRBJ2-3; 11 bases agree with TRBD2. J was trimmed by 5 bases and V by 6 bases; bases with no gene match: 17. Per the germline V gene, CDR1 is SGHNT and CDR2 is YYREEE (reference sequence). The CDR3 contains 18 residues. This CDR3 is CASTGLQLSGGVEDTQYF. CDR3 nucleotides: TGTGCCAGCACCGGGCTTCAACTTAGCGGGGGGGTGGAAGATACGCAGTATTTT.

V and J are TRBV6-4 and TRBJ1-6; 10 nucleotides match TRBD1. With 2 bases clipped from V and 6 bases from J, the junction kept 7 bases outside the gene matches. Germline values: CDR1 MRHNA, CDR2 SNTAGT. This CDR3 is built from 17 residues. In DNA, the CDR3 is TGTGCCAGCAGTGACCCGACAGGGGGCGGGGTTAATTCACCCCTCCACTTT. It encodes CASSDPTGGGVNSPLHF.

The chain joins TRBV5-4 to TRBJ2-7, with 10 nucleotides matching TRBD1. The CDR3 spans 15 residues. Losses at the gene ends were 2 bases for V and 6 bases for J; bases not matched to a gene: 8. The germline gives CDR1 SGHNT, CDR2 YYREEE (reference sequence). The CDR3 is CASSFTGTGVGEQYF. CDR3 sequence (DNA): TGTGCCAGCAGCTTTACCGGGACAGGGGTGGGCGAGCAGTACTTC.